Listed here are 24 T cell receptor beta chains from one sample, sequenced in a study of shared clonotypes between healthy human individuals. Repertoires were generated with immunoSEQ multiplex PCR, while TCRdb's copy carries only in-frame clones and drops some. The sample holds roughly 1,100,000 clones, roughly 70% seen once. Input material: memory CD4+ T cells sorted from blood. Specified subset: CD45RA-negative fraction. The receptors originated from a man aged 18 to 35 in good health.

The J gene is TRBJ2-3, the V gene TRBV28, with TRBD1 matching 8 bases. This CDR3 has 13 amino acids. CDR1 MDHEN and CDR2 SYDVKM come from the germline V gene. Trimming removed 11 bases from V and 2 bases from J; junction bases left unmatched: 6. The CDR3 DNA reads TGTGCCCTCACAGGGGGGACCACAGATACGCAGTATTTT. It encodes CALTGGTTDTQYF.

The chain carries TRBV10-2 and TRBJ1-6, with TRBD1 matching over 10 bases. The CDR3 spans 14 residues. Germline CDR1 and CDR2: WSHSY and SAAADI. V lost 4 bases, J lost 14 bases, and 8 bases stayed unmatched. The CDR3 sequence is CASSGQGANSALHF. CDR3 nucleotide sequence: TGCGCCAGCAGTGGACAGGGGGCTAATTCGGCCCTCCACTTT.

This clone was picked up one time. The chain's CDR3 is CASSSDGVAGYTF. The CDR3, as DNA: TGTGCCAGCAGCTCCGATGGGGTAGCGGGCTACACCTTC. The genes are TRBV5-4 and TRBJ1-2; D remains ambiguous. V was trimmed by 3 bases and J by 8 bases, leaving 14 bases between them. Germline V gene lookup returns CDR1 SGHNT and CDR2 YYREEE (reference sequence). This CDR3 is 13 amino acids long.

The CDR3 here is CASSLKIALNTGELFF. DNA for the CDR3: TGTGCCAGCAGCTTAAAGATTGCCTTGAACACCGGGGAGCTGTTTTTT. This chain connects TRBV11-2 to TRBJ2-2; D unclear. The ends were cut back, 2 bases at V and 1 base at J, with 11 bases in the middle. Germline CDR1 is SGHAT and CDR2 is FQNNGV. The CDR3 runs 16 residues.

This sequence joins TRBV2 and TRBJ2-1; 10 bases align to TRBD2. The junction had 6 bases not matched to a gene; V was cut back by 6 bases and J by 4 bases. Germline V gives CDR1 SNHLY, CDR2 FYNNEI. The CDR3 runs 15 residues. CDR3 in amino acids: CASSLAGAVYNEQFF. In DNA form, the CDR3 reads TGTGCCAGCAGCCTAGCGGGAGCGGTATACAATGAGCAGTTCTTC.

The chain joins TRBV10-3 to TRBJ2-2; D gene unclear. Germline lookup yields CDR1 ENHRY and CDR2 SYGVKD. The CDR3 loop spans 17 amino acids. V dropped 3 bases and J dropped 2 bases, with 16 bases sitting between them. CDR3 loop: CAISELFRRQNTGELFF. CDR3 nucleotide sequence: TGTGCCATCAGTGAATTGTTCCGCAGGCAAAACACCGGGGAGCTGTTTTTT.

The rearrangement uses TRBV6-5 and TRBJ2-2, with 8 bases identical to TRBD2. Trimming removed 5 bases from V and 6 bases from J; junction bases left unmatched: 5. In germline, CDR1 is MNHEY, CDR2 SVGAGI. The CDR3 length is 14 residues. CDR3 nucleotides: TGTGCCAGCAGTCGTAGCGGGGATGCCGGGGAGCTGTTTTTT. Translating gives CASSRSGDAGELFF.

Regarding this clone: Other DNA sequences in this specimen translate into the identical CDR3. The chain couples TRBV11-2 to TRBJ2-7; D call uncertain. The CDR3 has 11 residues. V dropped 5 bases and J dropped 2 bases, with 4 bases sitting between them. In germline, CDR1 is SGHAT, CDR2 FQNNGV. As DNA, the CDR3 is TGTGCCAGCAGCGGGCCCTACGAGCAGTACTTC. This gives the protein CASSGPYEQYF.

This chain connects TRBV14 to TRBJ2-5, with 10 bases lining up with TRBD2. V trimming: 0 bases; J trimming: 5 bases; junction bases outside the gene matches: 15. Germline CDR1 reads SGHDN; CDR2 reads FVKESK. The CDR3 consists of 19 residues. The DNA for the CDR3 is TGTGCCAGCAGCCAAGATGCCTCCCTCAGCGGGAGGGCCCGGGAGACCCAGTACTTC. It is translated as CASSQDASLSGRARETQYF.

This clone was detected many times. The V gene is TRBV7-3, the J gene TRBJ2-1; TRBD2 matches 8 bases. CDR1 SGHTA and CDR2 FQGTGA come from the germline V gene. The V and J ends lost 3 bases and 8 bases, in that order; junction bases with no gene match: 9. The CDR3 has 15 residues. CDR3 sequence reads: CASSFHAGGSYEQFF. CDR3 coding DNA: TGTGCCAGCAGCTTTCACGCGGGGGGAAGTTATGAGCAGTTCTTC.

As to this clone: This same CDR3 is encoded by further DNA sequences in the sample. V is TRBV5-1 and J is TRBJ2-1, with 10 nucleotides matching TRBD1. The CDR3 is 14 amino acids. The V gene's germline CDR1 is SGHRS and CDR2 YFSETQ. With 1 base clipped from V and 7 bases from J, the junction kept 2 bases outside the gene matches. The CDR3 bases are TGCGCCAGCAGCTTGCGGACAGGGGGGAATGAGCAGTTCTTC. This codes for CASSLRTGGNEQFF.

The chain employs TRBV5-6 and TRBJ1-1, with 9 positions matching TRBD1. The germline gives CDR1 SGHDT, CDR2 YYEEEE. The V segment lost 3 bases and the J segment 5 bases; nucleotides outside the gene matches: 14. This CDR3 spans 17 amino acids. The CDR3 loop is CASSSPLIQGARTEAFF. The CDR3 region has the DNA TGTGCCAGCAGCTCGCCCCTTATACAGGGGGCGAGGACTGAAGCTTTCTTT.

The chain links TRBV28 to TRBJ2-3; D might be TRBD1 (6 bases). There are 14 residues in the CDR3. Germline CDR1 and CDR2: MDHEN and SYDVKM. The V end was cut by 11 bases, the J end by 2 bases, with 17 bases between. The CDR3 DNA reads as TGTGCCTGGAAAATAACAGGGTACACAGATACGCAGTATTTT. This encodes CAWKITGYTDTQYF.

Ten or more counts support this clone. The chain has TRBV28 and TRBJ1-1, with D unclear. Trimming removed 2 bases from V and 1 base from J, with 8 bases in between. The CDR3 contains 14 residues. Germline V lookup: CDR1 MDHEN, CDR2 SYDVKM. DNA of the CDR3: TGTGCCAGCAGTTTAGTAGCGGGGAACACTGAAGCTTTCTTT. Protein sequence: CASSLVAGNTEAFF.

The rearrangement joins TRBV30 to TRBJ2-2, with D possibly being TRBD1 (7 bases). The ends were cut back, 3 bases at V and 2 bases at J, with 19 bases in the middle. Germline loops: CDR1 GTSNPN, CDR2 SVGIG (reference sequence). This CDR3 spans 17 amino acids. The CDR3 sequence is CAWRGGQLSSNTGELFF. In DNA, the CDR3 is TGTGCCTGGAGGGGGGGACAGCTGAGCAGTAACACCGGGGAGCTGTTTTTT.

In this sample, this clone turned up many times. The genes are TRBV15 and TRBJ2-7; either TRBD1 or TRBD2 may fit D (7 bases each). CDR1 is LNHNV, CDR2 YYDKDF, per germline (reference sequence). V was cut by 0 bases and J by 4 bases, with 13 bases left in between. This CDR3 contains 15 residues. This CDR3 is CATSRDPGGEYEQYF. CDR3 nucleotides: TGTGCCACCAGCAGAGATCCAGGGGGGGAGTACGAGCAGTACTTC.

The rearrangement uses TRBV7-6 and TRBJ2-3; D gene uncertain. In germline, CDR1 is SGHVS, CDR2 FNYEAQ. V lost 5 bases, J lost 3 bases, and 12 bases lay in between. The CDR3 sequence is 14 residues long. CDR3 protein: CASSPNGRTDTQYF. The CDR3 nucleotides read TGTGCCAGCAGCCCCAACGGTCGGACAGATACGCAGTATTTT.

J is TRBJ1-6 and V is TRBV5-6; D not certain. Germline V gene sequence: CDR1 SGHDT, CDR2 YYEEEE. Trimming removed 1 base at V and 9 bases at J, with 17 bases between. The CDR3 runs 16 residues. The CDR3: CASSLFLVGVSSPLHF. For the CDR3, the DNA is TGTGCCAGCAGCTTGTTTTTGGTCGGCGTCAGTTCACCCCTCCACTTT.

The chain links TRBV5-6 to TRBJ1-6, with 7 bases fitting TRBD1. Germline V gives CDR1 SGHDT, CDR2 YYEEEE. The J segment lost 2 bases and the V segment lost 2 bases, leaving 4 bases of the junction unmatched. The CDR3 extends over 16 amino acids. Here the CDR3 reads CASSFRDRPYNSPLHF. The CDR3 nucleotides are TGTGCCAGCAGCTTTAGGGACAGACCCTATAATTCACCCCTCCACTTT.

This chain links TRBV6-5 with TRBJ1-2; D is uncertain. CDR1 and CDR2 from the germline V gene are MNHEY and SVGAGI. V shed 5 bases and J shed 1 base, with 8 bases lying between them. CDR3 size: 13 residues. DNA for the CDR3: TGTGCCAGCAGTCAGCGCTATAACTATGGCTACACCTTC. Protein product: CASSQRYNYGYTF.

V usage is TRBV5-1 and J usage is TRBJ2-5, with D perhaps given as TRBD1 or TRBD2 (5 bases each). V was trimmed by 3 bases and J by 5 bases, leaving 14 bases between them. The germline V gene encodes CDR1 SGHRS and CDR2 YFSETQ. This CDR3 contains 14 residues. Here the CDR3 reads CASSSGSLGETQYF. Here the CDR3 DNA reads TGCGCCAGCAGCTCAGGGAGTCTGGGGGAGACCCAGTACTTC.

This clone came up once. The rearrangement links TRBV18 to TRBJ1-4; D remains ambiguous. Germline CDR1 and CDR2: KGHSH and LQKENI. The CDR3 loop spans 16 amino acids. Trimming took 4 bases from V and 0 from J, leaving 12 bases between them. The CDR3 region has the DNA TGTGCCAGCTCACTCGATAGAGGTGCAACTAATGAAAAACTGTTTTTT. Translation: CASSLDRGATNEKLFF.

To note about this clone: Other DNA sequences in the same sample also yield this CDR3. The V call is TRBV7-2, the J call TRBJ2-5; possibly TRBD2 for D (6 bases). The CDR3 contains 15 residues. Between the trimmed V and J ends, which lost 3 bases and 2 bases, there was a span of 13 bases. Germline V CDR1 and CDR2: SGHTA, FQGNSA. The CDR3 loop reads CASSFSGRIQETQYF. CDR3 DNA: TGTGCCAGCAGCTTCTCGGGGAGGATACAAGAGACCCAGTACTTC.

The CDR3 loop is CATSTSRYTGELFF. CDR3 bases: TGCGCCACTTCGACTAGCCGTTACACCGGGGAGCTGTTTTTT. The chain has TRBV10-1 and TRBJ2-2; 7 bases fit TRBD2. In germline, CDR1 is WNHNN, CDR2 SYGVQD (reference sequence). There are 14 residues in the CDR3. Losses at the gene ends were 10 bases for V and 3 bases for J; bases not matched to a gene: 8.